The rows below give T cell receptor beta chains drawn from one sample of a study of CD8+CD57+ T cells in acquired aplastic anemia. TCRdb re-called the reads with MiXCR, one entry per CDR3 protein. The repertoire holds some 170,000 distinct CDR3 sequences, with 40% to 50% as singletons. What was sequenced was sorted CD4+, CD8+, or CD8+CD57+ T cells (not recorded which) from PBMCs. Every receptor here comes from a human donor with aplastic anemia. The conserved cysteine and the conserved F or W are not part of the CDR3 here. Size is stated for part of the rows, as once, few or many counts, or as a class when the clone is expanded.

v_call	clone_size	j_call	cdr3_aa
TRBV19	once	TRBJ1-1	ASSSWNTEAF
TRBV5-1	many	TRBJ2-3	ASSSPGPGLDTQY
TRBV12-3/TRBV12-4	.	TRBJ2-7	ASTLGELSYEQY
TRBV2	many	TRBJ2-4	ASRGTGENIQY
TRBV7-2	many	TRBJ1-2	ASSLETGVRGYT
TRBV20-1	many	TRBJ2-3	SLGGGAGGDTQY
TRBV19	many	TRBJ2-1	ASARLALSGPYNEQF
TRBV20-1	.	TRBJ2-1	SASLGGEYNEQF
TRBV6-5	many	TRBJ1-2	ASSSTAFYGYT
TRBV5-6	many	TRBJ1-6	ASSATGTGFSPLH
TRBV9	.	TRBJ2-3	ASSVGVGQDTQY
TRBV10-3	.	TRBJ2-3	AISESGRGSTDTQY
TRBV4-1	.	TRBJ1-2	ASSQPTGGEGYT
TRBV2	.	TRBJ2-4	ASSYVRGGQGIQY
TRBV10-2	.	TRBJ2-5	ASSGGAGITWETQY
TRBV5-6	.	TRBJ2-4	ASSLAAGGRAQNIQY
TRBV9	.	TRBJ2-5	ASSSSRNPRETQY
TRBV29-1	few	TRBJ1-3	SVAEGSGNTIY
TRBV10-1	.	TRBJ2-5	ASTGTREETQY
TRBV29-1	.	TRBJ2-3	SFRGDTQY
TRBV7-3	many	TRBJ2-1	ASSSAAATYNEQF
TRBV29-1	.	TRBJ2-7	SPYTGSSEQY
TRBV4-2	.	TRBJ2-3	ASSQAAGGTDTQY
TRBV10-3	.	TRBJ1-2	AISQMDRDDHGYT
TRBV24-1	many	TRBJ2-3	ATSDPRGPATDTQY
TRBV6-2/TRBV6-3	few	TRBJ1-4	ASSPPQGKLF
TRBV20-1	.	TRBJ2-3	SASNSRDRGEADTQY
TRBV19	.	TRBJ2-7	ASSFGTGASYEQY
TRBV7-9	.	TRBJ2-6	ASRGGVAGANVLT
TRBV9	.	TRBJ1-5	ASSVGTGLGQPQH
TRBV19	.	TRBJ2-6	ASSRREVSSGANVLT
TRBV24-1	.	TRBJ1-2	ATSDQGRGYT
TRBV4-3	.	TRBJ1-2	ASSRRQGAIGYGYT
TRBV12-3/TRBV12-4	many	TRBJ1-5	ASSLVSRDQPQH